The 18 T cell receptor beta chains in this list originate from one sample, sequenced in a study of shared clonotypes between healthy human individuals. Sequenced by immunoSEQ multiplex PCR; TCRdb stores in-frame clones only, minus some. The data contain about 1.1 million clones, 70% to 85% of them singletons. Sequenced sample: memory CD4+ T cells from PBMCs. As for subset: CD45RA-negative fraction. The receptor set was obtained from a man aged 18 to 29 in good health. Some clones in this sample may be carry-over from other donors' samples.

This chain uses TRBV10-3 with TRBJ2-7, with 7 bases that match TRBD1. Germline V gene lookup returns CDR1 ENHRY and CDR2 SYGVKD. V lost 6 bases to trimming and J lost 5 bases; unmatched junction nucleotides: 13. This CDR3 region has 15 residues. CDR3 nucleotides: TGTGCCATCAGCCGAGACAGGGCACCTATTAACGAGCAGTACTTC. This translates into CAISRDRAPINEQYF.

The rearrangement links TRBV30 to TRBJ1-4; TRBD1 agrees at 7 bases. Per the germline V gene, CDR1 is GTSNPN and CDR2 is SVGIG (reference sequence). The CDR3 has 14 residues. The trim removed 3 bases at V and 5 bases at J, leaving 6 bases unmatched. CDR3 nucleotides: TGTGCCTGGAGAATGACAGGGAAAAATGAAAAACTGTTTTTT. This gives the protein CAWRMTGKNEKLFF.

The V and J genes are TRBV28 and TRBJ1-6, with D possibly being TRBD1 (5 bases). Germline V gene lookup returns CDR1 MDHEN and CDR2 SYDVKM. The length of the CDR3 is 12 residues. V dropped 2 bases and J dropped 12 bases, with 8 bases sitting between them. The CDR3 DNA reads TGTGCCAGCAGTTTAAGGGGTTTACCCCTCCACTTT. As protein: CASSLRGLPLHF.

This sequence joins TRBV11-2 and TRBJ2-1, with TRBD2 matching 13 bases. Germline CDR1 is SGHAT and CDR2 is FQNNGV. With 4 bases clipped from V and 3 bases from J, the junction kept 6 bases outside the gene matches. The CDR3 covers 17 residues. The CDR3 bases are TGTGCCAGCAGCTCCTCCCGGACTAGCGGGGGCTACAATGAGCAGTTCTTC. This codes for CASSSSRTSGGYNEQFF.

The chain joins TRBV6-1 to TRBJ2-3, with 7 bases lining up with TRBD2. The CDR3 covers 14 residues. Germline V gives CDR1 MNHNS, CDR2 SASEGT. V gave up 10 bases and J gave up 0 bases; unmatched junction bases: 7. The CDR3 DNA reads TGTGCCACCAGACTAGCCCCAAGCACAGATACGCAGTATTTT. It is translated as CATRLAPSTDTQYF.

Comments on this clone: Other DNA sequences in this sample translate to the same CDR3. V gene TRBV27 combines with J gene TRBJ1-5; no reliable D call. The germline V gene encodes CDR1 MNHEY and CDR2 SMNVEV (reference sequence). The CDR3 contains 12 residues. V was shortened by 4 bases and J by 4 bases, with 5 bases between the two germline ends. CDR3 sequence reads: CASSSRNQPQHF. CDR3 nucleotide sequence: TGTGCCAGCAGTTCAAGGAATCAGCCCCAGCATTTT.

V and J are TRBV5-1 and TRBJ2-1, with D perhaps TRBD2 (5 bases). The germline V gene encodes CDR1 SGHRS and CDR2 YFSETQ. V gave up 0 bases and J gave up 7 bases, with 14 bases separating them. The CDR3 extends over 15 amino acids. CDR3 in DNA: TGCGCCAGCAGCTTGGCCCGGACTTCAGAGAATGAGCAGTTCTTC. Its protein is CASSLARTSENEQFF.

The CDR3 region is CASTGGTGSYEQYF. The CDR3 DNA sequence: TGTGCCAGCACTGGCGGGACAGGCTCCTACGAGCAGTACTTC. The J gene is TRBJ2-7, the V gene TRBV6-5, with TRBD1 matching over 8 bases. This CDR3 has 14 residues. Trimming at V came to 7 bases and at J to 0 bases, leaving 5 bases not matched to a gene. The germline V gene encodes CDR1 MNHEY and CDR2 SVGAGI.

Turning to this clone: A junction end diverges from the germline sequence, so it may reflect a read error. The chain has TRBV11-2 and TRBJ1-4, with 10 bases that match TRBD1. The CDR3 runs 14 residues. Germline V lookup: CDR1 SGHAT, CDR2 FQNNGV. The CDR3 coding sequence is TGTGCCAGCAGCTTAGGACAGGGGGCGGAAAGACTGTTTTTT. Its translation: CASSLGQGAERLFF.

The V call is TRBV30, the J call TRBJ2-7; D may be TRBD1 or TRBD2 (5 bases each). Trimming took 8 bases from V and 4 from J, leaving 12 bases between them. In germline, CDR1 is GTSNPN, CDR2 SVGIG (reference sequence). The CDR3 loop spans 11 amino acids. This chain's CDR3 is CARGGPYEQYF. The CDR3, as DNA: TGTGCCCGGGGCGGGCCTTACGAGCAGTACTTC.

The rearrangement joins TRBV14 to TRBJ2-5, with no clear D. Looked up from germline, CDR1 is SGHDN and CDR2 is FVKESK. V was clipped by 0 bases and J by 8 bases, with 13 bases between them. This CDR3 region has 14 residues. DNA for the CDR3: TGTGCCAGCAGCCAAGATGCGCAGGATCGCACCCAGTACTTC. This translates into CASSQDAQDRTQYF.

The chain is built from TRBV19 and TRBJ2-1; D is undetermined. The CDR3 length is 15 residues. Germline V CDR1 and CDR2: LNHDA, SQIVND (reference sequence). Trimming removed 11 bases at V and 8 bases at J, with 25 bases between. The CDR3 reads CARADLEGLRDEQFF. In DNA form, the CDR3 reads TGTGCCCGGGCCGACCTAGAAGGTCTACGGGATGAGCAGTTCTTC. The whole variable domain, filled in from reference TRBV19 and TRBJ2-1, reads DGGITQSPKYLFRKEGQNVTLSCEQNLNHDAMYWYRQDPGQGLRLIYYSQIVNDFQKGDIAEGYSVSREKKESFPLTVTSAQKNPTAFYLCARADLEGLRDEQFFGPGTRLTVL.

This clone showed up many times. The rearrangement uses TRBV18 and TRBJ2-5, with D hard to call. The V end was cut by 2 bases, the J end by 2 bases, with 9 bases between. Per the germline V gene, CDR1 is KGHSH and CDR2 is LQKENI. The length of the CDR3 is 14 residues. DNA for the CDR3: TGTGCCAGCTCACCAATGGCGGAACAAGAGACCCAGTACTTC. Translated: CASSPMAEQETQYF.

The chain couples TRBV5-1 to TRBJ2-3, with D possibly matching TRBD1 (6 bases). Looked up from germline, CDR1 is SGHRS and CDR2 is YFSETQ. The ends were cut back, 2 bases at V and 2 bases at J, with 12 bases in the middle. The CDR3 extends over 15 amino acids. CDR3 amino acids: CASSLTGTPTDTQYF. As DNA, the CDR3 is TGCGCCAGCAGCTTAACAGGGACCCCCACAGATACGCAGTATTTT.

This sequence joins TRBV7-3 and TRBJ1-1, with 7 bases identical to TRBD1. The CDR3 sequence is 13 residues long. Germline V lookup: CDR1 SGHTA, CDR2 FQGTGA. V lost 5 bases, J lost 4 bases, and 4 bases stayed unmatched. In DNA, the CDR3 is TGTGCCAGCAGCAAGGGGGCCGGCACTGAAGCTTTCTTT. It specifies CASSKGAGTEAFF.

The chain carries TRBV28 and TRBJ2-3; 8 bases fit TRBD2. Germline-derived CDR1 and CDR2 are MDHEN and SYDVKM. The CDR3 is 18 amino acids. The ends lost 3 bases at V and 6 bases at J; junction bases unmatched: 17. CDR3 residues: CASSLGRGLSGSIDTQYF. The DNA for the CDR3 is TGTGCCAGCAGTTTGGGCCGTGGGCTGAGCGGGAGTATTGATACGCAGTATTTT.

The rearrangement links TRBV7-3 to TRBJ2-5; 7 bases agree with TRBD1. V was pared by 4 bases and J by 2 bases, with 1 base of the junction left unmatched. Germline V gene lookup returns CDR1 SGHTA and CDR2 FQGTGA. This CDR3 has 13 amino acids. The DNA of the CDR3 is TGTGCCAGCAGCTCGGGACAGCAAGAGACCCAGTACTTC. Amino acid sequence: CASSSGQQETQYF. Drawing the rest from reference TRBV7-3 and TRBJ2-5, the complete variable domain is GAGVSQTPSNKVTEKGKYVELRCDPISGHTALYWYRQSLGQGPEFLIYFQGTGAADDSGLPNDRFFAVRPEGSVSTLKIQRTERGDSAVYLCASSSGQQETQYFGPGTRLLVL.

The chain uses TRBV5-5 and TRBJ1-1, with TRBD1 matching over 7 bases. V dropped 4 bases and J dropped 4; count of bases not matched to a gene: 4. The CDR3 length is 13 residues. Germline CDR1 SGHKS, CDR2 YYEKEE (reference sequence). The CDR3 DNA follows: TGTGCCAGCAGCCCGACAGGGAGCACTGAAGCTTTCTTT. Translation: CASSPTGSTEAFF.